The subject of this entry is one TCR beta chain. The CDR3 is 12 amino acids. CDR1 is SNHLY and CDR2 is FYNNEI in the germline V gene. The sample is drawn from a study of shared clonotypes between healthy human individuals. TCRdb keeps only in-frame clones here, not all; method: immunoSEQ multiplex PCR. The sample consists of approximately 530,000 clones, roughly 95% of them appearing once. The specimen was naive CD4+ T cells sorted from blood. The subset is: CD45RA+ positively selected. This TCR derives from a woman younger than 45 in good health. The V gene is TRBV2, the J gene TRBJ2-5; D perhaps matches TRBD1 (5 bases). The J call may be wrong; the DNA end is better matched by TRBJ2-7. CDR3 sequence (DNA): TGTGCCAGCAGGACAGACTCCTACGAGCAGTACTTC. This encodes CASRTDSYEQYF.